The clone carrying this T cell receptor beta chain appeared a few times. The antigen remains unidentified. The sample is drawn from a study of T cell responses to AZD1222 COVID-19 vaccine. The overall study: Some second doses came at about 4 weeks and others at about 12 weeks; these were pooled.

Overall study findings and caveats: Baseline serostatus was positive in only a handful of AZD1222 recipients. After the peak T cell response, and only then, were repertoires sampled.

Germline CDR1 and CDR2: SQVTM and ANQGSEA. The CDR3 is 11 amino acids. The junction had 3 bases not matched to a gene; V was cut back by 6 bases and J by 8 bases. The repertoire was sequenced with immunoSEQ multiplex PCR; TCRdb's copy has only in-frame clones and lacks some. Altogether around 140,000 clones are present, roughly nine tenths being singletons, with the ten largest covering 6.3%. This sequence originates from an adult in good health. This specimen was peripheral blood, taken on day 0 of AZD1222 vaccination. The rearrangement uses TRBV29-1 and TRBJ1-2; 10 bases fit TRBD1. The CDR3 protein is CSVWTGGGYTF. Written as DNA, the CDR3 is TGCAGCGTCTGGACAGGGGGAGGCTACACCTTC.